The next 2 T cell receptor beta chains were all read from a single sample in a study of T cell responses to AZD1222 COVID-19 vaccine. Profiling relied on immunoSEQ multiplex PCR, and the TCRdb table lists in-frame clones only, not all of them. This table holds around 130,000 clones, roughly 90% found once. The input for sequencing was peripheral blood, taken on day 0 of AZD1222 vaccination. These receptors were taken from an adult in good health.

The CDR3 region is CASSSGEGRPNYGYTF. In DNA, the CDR3 is TGTGCCAGCAGCTCCGGGGAGGGCCGCCCTAACTATGGCTACACCTTC. The V and J genes are TRBV7-8 and TRBJ1-2; D is unresolved. Deletions cut 4 bases from V and 0 bases from J, with 15 bases between. CDR1 and CDR2 (germline): SGHVS, FQNEAQ. The CDR3 is made up of 16 amino acids.

The chain is built from TRBV3-1 (or the pseudogene TRBV3-2) and TRBJ2-1; D not resolved. The CDR3 sequence is 15 residues long. Germline V lookup: CDR1 LGHDT, CDR2 YNNKEL (reference sequence). Trimming removed 5 bases from V and 6 bases from J, with 17 bases in between. CDR3 DNA: TGTGCCAGCAGCGGTCCCGGGCCTACTCTCAATGAGCAGTTCTTC. Encoded protein: CASSGPGPTLNEQFF.